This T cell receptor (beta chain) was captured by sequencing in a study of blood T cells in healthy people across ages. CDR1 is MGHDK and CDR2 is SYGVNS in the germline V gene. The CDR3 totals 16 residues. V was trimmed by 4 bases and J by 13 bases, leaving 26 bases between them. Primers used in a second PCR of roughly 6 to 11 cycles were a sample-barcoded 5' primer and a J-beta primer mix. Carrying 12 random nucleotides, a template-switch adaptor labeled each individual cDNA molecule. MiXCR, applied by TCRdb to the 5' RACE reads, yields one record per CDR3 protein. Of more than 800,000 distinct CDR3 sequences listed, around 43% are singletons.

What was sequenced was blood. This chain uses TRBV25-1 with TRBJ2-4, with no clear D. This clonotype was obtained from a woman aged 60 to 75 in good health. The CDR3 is CASSGSEGIARRSQYF. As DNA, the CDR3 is TGTGCCAGCAGTGGATCAGAAGGAATCGCGCGACGATCGCAGTACTTC.